This TCR beta chain comes out of a study of cytomegalovirus exposure and HLA in healthy donors. Overall study findings and caveats: A previous analysis found most TCR beta V segments productive roughly 90% or roughly 30% of the time. Reports described diagnosis of cytomegalovirus status by the classifier as highly specific and sensitive.

Between the trimmed V and J ends, which lost 8 bases and 2 bases, there was a span of 12 bases. The CDR3 totals 13 residues. CDR1 and CDR2 (germline): SEHNR, FQNEAQ (reference sequence). The study ran its PCR with 60 Vbeta and 13 Jbeta primers. Assay: immunoSEQ multiplex PCR; the TCRdb copy retains only in-frame clones and omits some. There are around 72,000 clones in the sample; 66% occur only once, and 20% to 25% lies in the top ten. Comments on this clone: Its antigen remains unidentified.

The source material was PBMCs. The clonotype comes from a man between 40 and 49 years old in good health and CMV-seropositive. This sequence joins TRBV7-9 and TRBJ1-1; a weak D match, TRBD1 (5 bases). Written as DNA, the CDR3 is TGTGCCAGCGCCACGGGGGGAAACACTGAAGCTTTCTTT. Protein product: CASATGGNTEAFF. The whole variable domain, remainder taken from reference TRBV7-9 and TRBJ1-1, is DTGVSQNPRHKITKRGQNVTFRCDPISEHNRLYWYRQTLGQGPEFLTYFQNEAQLEKSRLLSDRFSAERPKGSFSTLEIQRTEQGDSAMYLCASATGGNTEAFFGQGTRLTVV.